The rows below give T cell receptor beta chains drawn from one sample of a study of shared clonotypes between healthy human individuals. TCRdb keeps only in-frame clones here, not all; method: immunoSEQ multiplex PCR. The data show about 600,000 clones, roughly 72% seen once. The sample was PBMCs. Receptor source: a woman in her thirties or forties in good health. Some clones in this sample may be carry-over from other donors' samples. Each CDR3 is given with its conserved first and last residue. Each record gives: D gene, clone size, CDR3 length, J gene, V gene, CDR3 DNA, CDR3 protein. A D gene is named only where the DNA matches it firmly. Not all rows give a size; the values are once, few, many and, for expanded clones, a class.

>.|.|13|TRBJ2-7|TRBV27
TGTGCCAGCAGTTTGGGCAGTTACTACGAGCAGTACTTC
CASSLGSYYEQYF
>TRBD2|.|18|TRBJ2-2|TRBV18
TGTGCCAGCTCACCAAGGACTAGCGGGAGTTCGGGCACCGGGGAGCTGTTTTTT
CASSPRTSGSSGTGELFF
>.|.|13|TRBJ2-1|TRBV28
TGTGCCAGCAGTGTAGACTACTACAATGAGCAGTTCTTC
CASSVDYYNEQFF
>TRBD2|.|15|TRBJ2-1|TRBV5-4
TGTGCCAGCAGCTTGGTCGGCCGGGGGGGTGATGAGCAGTTCTTC
CASSLVGRGGDEQFF
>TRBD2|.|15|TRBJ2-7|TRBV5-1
TGCGCCAGCAGCTGGGGGCTAGCGGGAGACTACGAGCAGTACTTC
CASSWGLAGDYEQYF
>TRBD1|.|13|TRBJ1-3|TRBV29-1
TGCAGCGTGCAGGGGGCGGGAGGAAACACCATATATTTT
CSVQGAGGNTIYF
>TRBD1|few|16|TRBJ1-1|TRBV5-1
TGCGCCAGCAGCTCGAAACTGGGACAGACGAACACTGAAGCTTTCTTT
CASSSKLGQTNTEAFF
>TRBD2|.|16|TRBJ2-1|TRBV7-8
TGTGCCAGCAGCTTAACCGGGACTAGTTTCTACAATGAGCAGTTCTTC
CASSLTGTSFYNEQFF
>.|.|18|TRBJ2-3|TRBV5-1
TGCGCCAGCAGCAGAGACCAGGGGCGGACAACTAGCACAGATACGCAGTATTTT
CASSRDQGRTTSTDTQYF
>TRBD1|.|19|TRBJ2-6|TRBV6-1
TGTGCCAGCAGTGCCCGCCCCGGGACAGTCTACTCTGGGGCCAACGTCCTGACTTTC
CASSARPGTVYSGANVLTF
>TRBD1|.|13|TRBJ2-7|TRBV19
TGTGCCAGTAGTCCAGGGGGTGGCTACGAGCAGTACTTC
CASSPGGGYEQYF
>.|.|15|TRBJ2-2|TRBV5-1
TGCGCCAGCACATTAGGGGTAGTGAACACCGGGGAGCTGTTTTTT
CASTLGVVNTGELFF
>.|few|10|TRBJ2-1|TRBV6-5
TGTGCCAGCGGAAACAATGAGCAGTTCTTC
CASGNNEQFF
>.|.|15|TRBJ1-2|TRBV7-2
TGTGCCAGCAGCGCTTCAGGGCTCTATAACTATGGCTACACCTTC
CASSASGLYNYGYTF
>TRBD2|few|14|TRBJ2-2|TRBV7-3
TGTGCCAGTCGGATAGCGGGGAACACCGGGGAGCTGTTTTTT
CASRIAGNTGELFF
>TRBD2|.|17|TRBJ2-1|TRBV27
TGTGCCAGCAGTTTCCTTAACGGGGGGGGACTTTACAATGAGCAGTTCTTC
CASSFLNGGGLYNEQFF
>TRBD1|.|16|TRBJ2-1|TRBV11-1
TGTGCCAGCAGCTGGGAAACAGGGGGCACCTACAATGAGCAGTTCTTC
CASSWETGGTYNEQFF
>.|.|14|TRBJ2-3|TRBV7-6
TGTGCCAGCAGCTTTAAGGTTGGAGGAGATACGCAGTATTTT
CASSFKVGGDTQYF
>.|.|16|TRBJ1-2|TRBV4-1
TGCGCCAGCAGCCAAGATCAGGGAGCCGGATTGTATGGCTACACCTTC
CASSQDQGAGLYGYTF
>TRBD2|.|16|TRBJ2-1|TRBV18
TGTGCCAGCTCAATCACAGGACTAGCGGTCTACAATGAGCAGTTCTTC
CASSITGLAVYNEQFF